Presented here are 30 T cell receptor beta chains from one specimen sequenced in a study of control samples from healthy donors and cancer patients. Measured with immunoSEQ multiplex PCR; TCRdb has only the in-frame clones, and not every one. The data contain about 75,000 clones, 75% to 90% of them seen just once; the ten biggest clones take up about 15%. Sequenced input: blood. The receptors come from a man aged 45 to 65 in good health.

This chain joins TRBV12-3 or TRBV12-4 and TRBJ1-2, with TRBD1 matching over 9 bases. V gave up 5 bases and J gave up 3 bases; unmatched junction bases: 1. There are 13 residues in the CDR3. CDR3 nucleotide sequence: TGTGCCAGCAGTGGGACAGGGCACTATGGCTACACCTTC. This translates into CASSGTGHYGYTF.

V usage is TRBV5-1 and J usage is TRBJ2-5; TRBD2 agrees at 7 bases. CDR1 and CDR2 (germline): SGHRS, YFSETQ. V lost 0 bases to trimming and J lost 4 bases; unmatched junction nucleotides: 6. CDR3 size: 15 residues. DNA of the CDR3: TGCGCCAGCAGCTTGGGTGCGGGAGTAGGAGAGACCCAGTACTTC. Its protein product is CASSLGAGVGETQYF.

In regard to this clone: Other DNA sequences in the sample encode the same CDR3. The chain joins TRBV6-2 or TRBV6-3 to TRBJ2-7; no clear D. Deletions cut 3 bases from V and 0 bases from J, with 9 bases between. The CDR3 runs to 14 residues. Germline values: CDR1 MNHEY, CDR2 SVGEGT. The CDR3 sequence: CASSYQGISYEQYF. As DNA, the CDR3 is TGTGCCAGCAGTTATCAAGGTATCTCCTACGAGCAGTACTTC.

A few counts support this clone. V gene TRBV5-1 combines with J gene TRBJ1-4, with D tentatively TRBD1 (6 bases). The CDR3 spans 15 residues. The germline V gene has CDR1 SGHRS and CDR2 YFSETQ. V was shortened by 2 bases and J by 1 base, with 9 bases between the two germline ends. DNA for the CDR3: TGCGCCAGCAGCTTACAGGGAGTAACTAATGAAAAACTGTTTTTT. This translates into CASSLQGVTNEKLFF. The full variable domain, rest sourced from reference TRBV5-1 and TRBJ1-4, is KAGVTQTPRYLIKTRGQQVTLSCSPISGHRSVSWYQQTPGQGLQFLFEYFSETQRNKGNFPGRFSGRQFSNSRSEMNVSTLELGDSALYLCASSLQGVTNEKLFFGSGTQLSVL.

The chain carries TRBV5-8 and TRBJ2-2, with no clear D. V lost 5 bases and J 7 bases, leaving 9 bases between the germline ends. The CDR3 runs 12 residues. Per germline, CDR1 SGHTS and CDR2 YDEGEE. DNA of the CDR3: TGTGCCAGCAGTCTCTATAGCGGGGAGCTGTTTTTT. Translation: CASSLYSGELFF.

This clone appeared once. This chain joins TRBV6-5 and TRBJ2-7, with D maybe TRBD2 (6 bases). Germline CDR1 and CDR2: MNHEY and SVGAGI. The CDR3 is 15 residues long. Trimming removed 6 bases at V and 0 bases at J, with 15 bases between. The CDR3, as DNA: TGTGCCAGCAGCACTACCGGGAGCAGCTCCTACGAGCAGTACTTC. This codes for CASSTTGSSSYEQYF.

The chain has TRBV13 and TRBJ1-1; D is ambiguous. Germline assignment: CDR1 PRHDT and CDR2 FYEKMQ (reference sequence). This CDR3 is 14 amino acids long. Trimming shortened V by 1 base and J by 5 bases, and 11 bases separated the two germline ends. This CDR3 reads CASSLELRGTEAFF. CDR3 sequence (DNA): TGTGCCAGCAGCTTAGAATTGCGTGGTACTGAAGCTTTCTTT. The whole variable domain, remainder taken from reference TRBV13 and TRBJ1-1, is AAGVIQSPRHLIKEKRETATLKCYPIPRHDTVYWYQQGPGQDPQFLISFYEKMQSDKGSIPDRFSAQQFSDYHSELNMSSLELGDSALYFCASSLELRGTEAFFGQGTRLTVV.

The V gene is TRBV18, the J gene TRBJ1-3; a weak D match, TRBD1 (6 bases). This CDR3 is built from 16 residues. The ends were cut back, 3 bases at V and 4 bases at J, with 16 bases in the middle. Germline V gene data show CDR1 as KGHSH and CDR2 as LQKENI. The CDR3 bases are TGTGCCAGCTCACCGACCCAAACAGGGTCAGGAAACACCATATATTTT. Residues: CASSPTQTGSGNTIYF.

The V gene is TRBV4-2, the J gene TRBJ2-7; 8 bases are a match to TRBD1. Trimming cost V 2 bases and J 7 bases; bases outside gene matches: 13. Germline CDR1 LGHNA, CDR2 YNFKEQ. This CDR3 has 16 amino acids. CDR3 nucleotides: TGTGCCAGCAGCCAATATCCGGGACAGGAGGGCCAGGAGCAGTACTTC. It yields the protein CASSQYPGQEGQEQYF.

CDR3 loop: CATKAGQGTYEQYF. The CDR3 DNA sequence: TGTGCCACCAAGGCCGGACAGGGCACCTACGAGCAGTACTTC. V usage is TRBV10-3 and J usage is TRBJ2-7; 8 bases agree with TRBD1. There are 14 residues in the CDR3. V shed 10 bases, J shed 2 bases, and the junction held 10 bases outside the gene matches. Germline values: CDR1 ENHRY, CDR2 SYGVKD.

The rearrangement links TRBV5-6 to TRBJ2-6, with 7 bases fitting TRBD1. The CDR3 is 15 amino acids. Germline-derived CDR1 and CDR2 are SGHDT and YYEEEE. V gave up 2 bases and J gave up 2 bases; unmatched junction bases: 1. The DNA of the CDR3 is TGTGCCAGCAGCTTAACAGGGGCTGGGGCCAACGTCCTGACTTTC. Translating it yields CASSLTGAGANVLTF.

This chain joins TRBV2 and TRBJ2-7; D gene uncertain. This CDR3 region has 13 residues. The germline V and J ends were trimmed by 0 bases and 3 bases, with 6 bases remaining between them. Per germline, CDR1 SNHLY and CDR2 FYNNEI. The CDR3 nucleotides are TGTGCCAGCAGTGAAGCGGCAGGCTACGAGCAGTACTTC. It translates to CASSEAAGYEQYF.

The CDR3 nucleotides are TGTGCCAGCAGGGTAGCGGGAGGGGCAGATACGCAGTATTTT. Its translation: CASRVAGGADTQYF. The genes are TRBV6-5 and TRBJ2-3; 11 nucleotides align to TRBD2. This CDR3 region has 14 residues. Germline CDR1 is MNHEY and CDR2 is SVGAGI. The junction had 3 bases not matched to a gene; V was cut back by 6 bases and J by 4 bases.

The genes are TRBV3-1 (or the pseudogene TRBV3-2) and TRBJ2-2; D is undetermined. Trimming took 4 bases from V and 6 from J, leaving 9 bases between them. CDR1 LGHDT and CDR2 YNNKEL come from the germline V gene (reference sequence). The CDR3 runs 13 residues. The CDR3 loop reads CASSLNRAGELFF. The CDR3 DNA reads TGTGCCAGCAGCCTCAACAGAGCCGGGGAGCTGTTTTTT.

The chain links TRBV7-6 to TRBJ2-7; D is possibly TRBD2 (5 bases). CDR1 is SGHVS, CDR2 FNYEAQ, per germline. With 1 base removed from V and 2 bases from J, the gap between germline ends came to 9 bases. CDR3 length: 14 amino acids. The CDR3 reads CASSLESGPYEQYF. The CDR3 DNA sequence: TGTGCCAGCAGCTTAGAAAGCGGACCCTACGAGCAGTACTTC. Full variable domain (remainder filled in from reference TRBV7-6 and TRBJ2-7): GAGVSQSPRYKVTKRGQDVALRCDPISGHVSLYWYRQALGQGPEFLTYFNYEAQQDKSGLPNDRFSAERPEGSISTLTIQRTEQRDSAMYRCASSLESGPYEQYFGPGTRLTVT.

The CDR3 nucleotides read TGTGCCAGTACCTTCGCGGAGCGTAATGAAAAACTGTTTTTT. It encodes CASTFAERNEKLFF. This rearrangement joins TRBV19 to TRBJ1-4; D not resolved. The V gene lost 7 bases and the J gene lost 4 bases, with 13 bases spanning the gap. The CDR3 runs to 14 residues. Looked up from germline, CDR1 is LNHDA and CDR2 is SQIVND (reference sequence).

The V call is TRBV4-1, the J call TRBJ1-5, with a possible D match to TRBD1 (6 bases). The CDR3 covers 16 residues. V lost 3 bases and J lost 1, with 13 bases in between. Per the germline V gene, CDR1 is MGHRA and CDR2 is YSYEKL. CDR3 DNA sequence: TGCGCCAGCAGCCAGACGGACAGAAGCAGCAATCAGCCCCAGCATTTT. This codes for CASSQTDRSSNQPQHF.

The chain links TRBV24-1 to TRBJ1-2, with no clear D. The CDR3 is 11 amino acids. CDR1 KGHDR and CDR2 SFDVKD come from the germline V gene. Trimming took off 5 bases at V and 9 bases at J, with 9 bases between the two ends. CDR3 in amino acids: CATSVKHSYTF. The CDR3 DNA sequence: TGTGCCACCAGTGTTAAACACAGCTACACCTTC.

CDR3 region: CASRAAEYNEQFF. CDR3 nucleotide sequence: TGTGCCAGCAGGGCAGCAGAATACAATGAGCAGTTCTTC. The chain carries TRBV2 and TRBJ2-1; no firm D call. V shed 6 bases and J shed 4 bases, with 10 bases lying between them. This CDR3 contains 13 residues. The V gene's germline CDR1 is SNHLY and CDR2 FYNNEI.

The V and J genes are TRBV28 and TRBJ2-1; 8 nucleotides match TRBD1. Per the germline V gene, CDR1 is MDHEN and CDR2 is SYDVKM. This CDR3 is built from 18 residues. V shed 5 bases, J shed 8 bases, and the junction held 20 bases outside the gene matches. CDR3 sequence: CASSPPPGQGAQGDEQFF. CDR3 coding DNA: TGTGCCAGCAGTCCACCCCCCGGGCAGGGGGCGCAGGGCGATGAGCAGTTCTTC. The variable domain in full, completed from reference TRBV28 and TRBJ2-1, reads DVKVTQSSRYLVKRTGEKVFLECVQDMDHENMFWYRQDPGLGLRLIYFSYDVKMKEKGDIPEGYSVSREKKERFSLILESASTNQTSMYLCASSPPPGQGAQGDEQFFGPGTRLTVL.

The chain has TRBV7-2 and TRBJ2-2; D ambiguous. V was cut by 5 bases and J by 0 bases, with 10 bases left in between. CDR1 is SGHTA, CDR2 FQGNSA, per germline. The CDR3 sequence is 15 residues long. CDR3 region: CASSPRATNTGELFF. CDR3 sequence (DNA): TGTGCCAGCAGCCCGCGTGCTACGAACACCGGGGAGCTGTTTTTT.

This chain links TRBV30 with TRBJ2-3; 10 positions agree with TRBD2. The CDR3 has 16 amino acids. With V trimmed by 0 bases and J by 2 bases, 5 bases remained unmatched. CDR1 GTSNPN and CDR2 SVGIG come from the germline V gene (reference sequence). The CDR3 sequence is CAWSVGLAGDTDTQYF. The CDR3 DNA is TGTGCCTGGAGTGTTGGCCTAGCGGGGGACACAGATACGCAGTATTTT.

The V gene is TRBV5-1, the J gene TRBJ2-7, with TRBD2 matching over 13 bases. The CDR3 covers 15 residues. V lost 1 base to trimming and J lost 6 bases; unmatched junction nucleotides: 4. In germline, CDR1 is SGHRS, CDR2 YFSETQ. CDR3 amino acids: CASSLTSGRASEQYF. The CDR3, as DNA: TGCGCCAGCAGCTTGACTAGCGGGAGGGCAAGCGAGCAGTACTTC.

The chain links TRBV7-2 to TRBJ2-2, with 10 bases fitting TRBD1. CDR3 length: 15 residues. Germline trimming cut 5 bases from V and 4 bases from J; bases unmatched to any gene: 4. Germline CDR1 and CDR2: SGHTA and FQGNSA. In DNA, the CDR3 is TGTGCCAGCAGCCGCCGGACAGGGGGCACCGGGGAGCTGTTTTTT. This sequence encodes CASSRRTGGTGELFF.

The gene calls are TRBV7-9 and TRBJ2-5; TRBD1 matches 10 bases. Trimming removed 3 bases from V and 5 bases from J; junction bases left unmatched: 3. This CDR3 spans 14 amino acids. The germline V gene encodes CDR1 SEHNR and CDR2 FQNEAQ (reference sequence). The CDR3 protein is CASSFGTGEETQYF. The CDR3 DNA reads TGTGCCAGCAGCTTCGGGACAGGGGAGGAGACCCAGTACTTC.

The chain carries TRBV4-1 and TRBJ2-2, with D possibly TRBD1 on 6 matching bases. Germline values: CDR1 MGHRA, CDR2 YSYEKL. Trimming shortened V by 6 bases and J by 4 bases, and 15 bases separated the two germline ends. The CDR3 has 15 residues. The CDR3 sequence: CASRSGTLFTGELFF. For the CDR3, the DNA is TGCGCCAGCAGATCCGGGACACTTTTCACCGGGGAGCTGTTTTTT.

The chain uses TRBV5-4 and TRBJ1-6; D is uncertain. The germline gives CDR1 SGHNT, CDR2 YYREEE (reference sequence). The CDR3 runs 17 residues. Trimming removed 1 base from V and 3 bases from J, with 14 bases in between. The CDR3 region is CASSLRIPRHYNSPLHF. CDR3 coding DNA: TGTGCCAGCAGCTTGAGGATACCGCGACACTATAATTCACCCCTCCACTTT.

The chain uses TRBV10-3 and TRBJ2-2, with 9 positions matching TRBD1. Germline trimming cut 10 bases from V and 4 bases from J; bases unmatched to any gene: 7. Germline CDR1 reads ENHRY; CDR2 reads SYGVKD. The CDR3 is 14 amino acids. The CDR3 here is CATEDRGGTGELFF. CDR3 nucleotide sequence: TGTGCCACCGAGGACAGGGGTGGCACCGGGGAGCTGTTTTTT.

The rearrangement uses TRBV5-1 and TRBJ2-5; 10 nucleotides agree with TRBD1. After removal of 4 bases from V and 4 bases from J, the junction contained 10 bases not matched to a gene. This CDR3 region has 16 residues. The germline V gene encodes CDR1 SGHRS and CDR2 YFSETQ. CDR3 DNA sequence: TGCGCCAGCAGCGGGGGACAGGGGTCGCGTGGAGAGACCCAGTACTTC. Translating gives CASSGGQGSRGETQYF.

This chain uses TRBV4-1 with TRBJ2-7; TRBD1 matches at 8 bases. Losses at the gene ends were 3 bases for V and 9 bases for J; bases not matched to a gene: 16. CDR1 MGHRA and CDR2 YSYEKL come from the germline V gene. CDR3 length equals 16 residues. CDR3 coding DNA: TGCGCCAGCAGCCAGGGTACCGCGGGACAGGTTTTAAGGCAGTACTTC. This encodes CASSQGTAGQVLRQYF.